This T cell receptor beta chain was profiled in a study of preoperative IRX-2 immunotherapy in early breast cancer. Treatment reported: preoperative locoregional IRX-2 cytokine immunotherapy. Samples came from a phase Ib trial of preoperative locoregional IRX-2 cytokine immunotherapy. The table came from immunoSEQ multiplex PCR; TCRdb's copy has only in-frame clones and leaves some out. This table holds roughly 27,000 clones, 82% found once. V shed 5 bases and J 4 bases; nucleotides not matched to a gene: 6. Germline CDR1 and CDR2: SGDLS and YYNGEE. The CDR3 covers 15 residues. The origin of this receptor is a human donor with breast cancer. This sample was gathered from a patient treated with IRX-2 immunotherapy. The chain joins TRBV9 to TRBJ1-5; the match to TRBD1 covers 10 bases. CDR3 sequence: CASSGGQGKNQPQHF. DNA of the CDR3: TGTGCCAGCAGTGGGGGACAGGGGAAAAATCAGCCCCAGCATTTT.